The source of this T cell receptor beta chain is a study of T cell changes during pregnancy in multiple sclerosis. The protocol was immunoSEQ multiplex PCR, while the TCRdb copy is restricted to in-frame clones and leaves out a portion. This table has 15,000 to 20,000 clones, roughly 88% appearing once. In germline, CDR1 is SGHDT, CDR2 YYEEEE. This CDR3 has 13 residues. V dropped 0 bases and J dropped 6 bases, with 9 bases sitting between them. J is TRBJ1-2 and V is TRBV5-6; D unresolved. Sequenced material: CD8+ T cells from peripheral blood mononuclear cells, taken after pregnancy. The sequence came from a female donor in good health, enrolled as a control in a pregnancy study. The CDR3 protein is CASSLVTVDGYTF. DNA of the CDR3: TGTGCCAGCAGCTTGGTAACGGTGGATGGCTACACCTTC.